The subject of this entry is one T cell receptor beta chain. The antigen is not known. The multiple sclerosis controls were treatment-naive patients affected by stable or active relapsing-remitting disease. TEMRA cells were enriched by FACS, and CD4+ and CD8+ T cells were negatively isolated. The data are from a study of CD8 T cells in Susac syndrome. Overall study results and limits: It was acknowledged in the study that its TCR sequencing and HLA analysis involved a relatively small number of individuals.

Reverse transcription of roughly 0.45 to 1 ug RNA used random hexamers. Amplification of TCR beta CDR3 spanned 54 Vbeta and 13 Jbeta via immunoSEQ multiplex PCR. TCRdb reprocessed the immunoSEQ multiplex PCR reads via MiXCR and lists one record per CDR3 protein. The table has 100,000 to 150,000 distinct CDR3 sequences, more than 80% seen once. Germline values: CDR1 MGHRA, CDR2 YSYEKL. The V gene lost 1 base and the J gene lost 2 bases, with 14 bases spanning the gap. The length of the CDR3 is 16 residues. The specimen sequenced was CD8+ T cells from PBMCs. The receptor comes from a human donor with multiple sclerosis. The chain couples TRBV4-1 to TRBJ2-5, with TRBD2 as a possible D gene (6 bases). The CDR3 sequence is CASSQGPAGRQETQYF. CDR3 DNA sequence: TGCGCCAGCAGCCAAGGCCCCGCGGGGAGACAAGAGACCCAGTACTTC.